This TCR beta chain was observed in a study of blood T cell repertoires in COVID-19. Study in general: COVID-19 samples, acute and convalescent, were from the United States, Italy and Spain.

V was cut by 7 bases and J by 0 bases, with 13 bases left in between. The CDR3 covers 15 residues. Germline loops: CDR1 MNHEY, CDR2 SVGAGI. This clone was recorded only once. Recovery among Cohort 3 donors was established by two negative PCRs, clearance, or symptom resolution. Only in-frame clones appear in the TCRdb table, and some are missing; sequencing was by immunoSEQ multiplex PCR. The sample holds under 300,000 clones, 75% to 90% seen once. The chain employs TRBV6-5 and TRBJ1-5; D is perhaps TRBD1 (5 bases). The TCR sequence derives from a woman aged 45-65 years who had recovered from COVID-19. Sequencing used PBMCs or T cells enriched from blood (not recorded which). This CDR3 reads CASTLLTVSNQPQHF. The CDR3 coding sequence is TGTGCCAGCACCTTATTGACAGTTAGCAATCAGCCCCAGCATTTT.